One sample yielded the 4 T cell receptor beta chains listed below, sequenced in a study of T cells in Graves' hyperthyroidism and ophthalmopathy. The source material, RNA transcripts, was used to amplify TCR beta CDR3 regions. First-round RT-PCR with HTBI primers amplified the TCR CDR3 region. TCRdb itself ran the multiplex PCR reads through MiXCR, one entry per CDR3 protein. Of about 840,000 distinct CDR3 sequences in the sample, around 39% were seen once. The specimen sequenced was blood. These receptors were obtained from a man between 18 and 35 years old with Graves' hyperthyroidism.

This clonotype was seen a handful of times. The V and J genes are TRBV6-5 and TRBJ1-1; the D gene is possibly TRBD1 (5 bases). This CDR3 has 15 amino acids. Germline CDR1 and CDR2: MNHEY and SVGAGI. V was trimmed by 2 bases and J by 0 bases, leaving 10 bases between them. This CDR3 reads CASSYEGRMNTEAFF. The CDR3 nucleotides read TGTGCCAGCAGTTACGAGGGACGGATGAACACTGAAGCTTTCTTT.

This clonotype has a count of ten or more. The chain uses TRBV2 and TRBJ1-1; no clear D gene. V shed 7 bases and J shed 1 base, with 10 bases lying between them. The germline V gene has CDR1 SNHLY and CDR2 FYNNEI. This CDR3 is 13 amino acids long. In nucleotides, the CDR3 is TGTGCCAGCATGGGGAGGACGAACACTGAAGCTTTCTTT. It yields the protein CASMGRTNTEAFF.

There are a few counts of this clonotype. The V and J genes are TRBV19 and TRBJ1-5, with D hard to call. Trimming removed 2 bases at V and 2 bases at J, with 16 bases between. Germline lookup yields CDR1 LNHDA and CDR2 SQIVND (reference sequence). The CDR3 consists of 17 residues. The CDR3 DNA reads as TGTGCCAGTAGTATATCCCACGGCTACGGTGGCAATCAGCCCCAGCATTTT. Protein product: CASSISHGYGGNQPQHF. Using reference TRBV19 and TRBJ1-5 for the parts outside the CDR3, the full variable domain is DGGITQSPKYLFRKEGQNVTLSCEQNLNHDAMYWYRQDPGQGLRLIYYSQIVNDFQKGDIAEGYSVSREKKESFPLTVTSAQKNPTAFYLCASSISHGYGGNQPQHFGDGTRLSIL.

V usage is TRBV10-3 and J usage is TRBJ2-2, with 7 positions matching TRBD2. CDR3 size: 14 residues. The trim removed 10 bases at V and 1 base at J, leaving 6 bases unmatched. Germline V gene lookup returns CDR1 ENHRY and CDR2 SYGVKD. CDR3 protein: CATGGTVNTGELFF. CDR3 DNA: TGTGCCACCGGGGGGACGGTGAACACCGGGGAGCTGTTTTTT.